Listed below are T cell receptor beta chains from one sample, sequenced in a study of blood T cell repertoires in COVID-19. The repertoire was sequenced with immunoSEQ multiplex PCR; TCRdb's copy has only in-frame clones and lacks some. Of approximately 160,000 clones in the sample, roughly 77% were seen once. Sequencing was done on a sample of peripheral blood. The source of these receptors is a human donor in a cohort sampled during active COVID-19. CDR3s include the opening cysteine and the closing phenylalanine or tryptophan. D genes are given only for firm matches. Only some rows state a clone size, as once, few, many or a class for expanded clones.

clone size	V gene	D gene	J gene	CDR3 DNA	CDR3 protein
NA	TRBV3-1/TRBV3-2	NA	TRBJ2-7	TGTGCCAGCAGCCCCAACGGGTTTTACGAGCAGTACTTC	CASSPNGFYEQYF
few	TRBV7-2	TRBD1	TRBJ1-2	TGTGCCAGCAGCTTAGTCTCGGCCGGACAGGCTAGGAGTGGCTACACCTTC	CASSLVSAGQARSGYTF
few	TRBV19	NA	TRBJ1-2	TGTGCCAGTATGGGGGGGACACCTAACTATGGCTACACCTTC	CASMGGTPNYGYTF
once	TRBV19	NA	TRBJ1-2	TGTGCCAGTAGTACCCCCGACAGATCCTATGGCTACACCTTC	CASSTPDRSYGYTF
once	TRBV12-2	NA	TRBJ2-1	TGTGCAAGTCGCTTAGCGCAGGGACTAGCGGAGTACAATGAGCAGTTCTTC	CASRLAQGLAEYNEQFF
NA	TRBV11-2	NA	TRBJ2-1	TGTGCCAGCAGCCTCCCAGGGCGATACAATGAGCAGTTCTTC	CASSLPGRYNEQFF
NA	TRBV7-2	TRBD1	TRBJ1-5	TGTGCCAGCAGCTTGCGGACAGGGGGCTTTCAGCCCCAGCATTTT	CASSLRTGGFQPQHF
few	TRBV2	TRBD1	TRBJ1-1	TGTGCCAGCAGGACAACAGGGGGATCGCAAGCTTTCTTT	CASRTTGGSQAFF
NA	TRBV7-2	NA	TRBJ1-2	TGTGCCAGCAGCTTGAACAGGGACGGTGGCTACACCTTC	CASSLNRDGGYTF
NA	TRBV2	NA	TRBJ1-5	TGTGCCAGCAATAGACAGAATAGCAATCAGCCCCAGCATTTT	CASNRQNSNQPQHF
NA	TRBV28	NA	TRBJ1-2	TGTGCCAGCGCAGTGGCAGTACCTAACTATGGCTACACCTTC	CASAVAVPNYGYTF
NA	TRBV11-2	TRBD1	TRBJ2-5	TGTGCCAGCAGCGTGACAGGGGGCCTTGAGACCCAGTACTTC	CASSVTGGLETQYF
NA	TRBV9	NA	TRBJ1-3	TGTGCCAGCAGCGTACAGGGAAACACCATATATTTT	CASSVQGNTIYF
once	TRBV4-3	NA	TRBJ1-2	TGCGCCAGCAGCCAAGATCTTCAGGGAGGCTATGGCTACACCTTC	CASSQDLQGGYGYTF
NA	TRBV10-1	TRBD1	TRBJ2-1	TGCGCCAGCAGTCTTGGGACAGAGGGTGAGAATGAGCAGTTCTTC	CASSLGTEGENEQFF
NA	TRBV19	NA	TRBJ1-2	TGTGCCAGTAGTATCAGGGAGGTGGGCTCAGGTGGCTACACCTTC	CASSIREVGSGGYTF
NA	TRBV7-9	TRBD1	TRBJ2-1	TGTGCCAGCAGCTCCGAGGGACAGCTCTACAATGAGCAGTTCTTC	CASSSEGQLYNEQFF
NA	TRBV29-1	TRBD2	TRBJ2-2	TGCAGCGTTGAGCGTGGACTAGCGGGGGTCAGGGGCACCGGGGAGCTGTTTTTT	CSVERGLAGVRGTGELFF
NA	TRBV27	NA	TRBJ2-7	TGTGCCAGCAGTTCCGGGGGTACCCACGAGCAGTACTTC	CASSSGGTHEQYF
NA	TRBV28	TRBD1	TRBJ2-3	TGTGCCAGCAGTCCGACAGGGGGCGGCACAGATACGCAGTATTTT	CASSPTGGGTDTQYF
NA	TRBV6-6	NA	TRBJ1-5	TGTGCCAGCAGTCCCCCCCCCTGGCAGGGAGGAAATCAGCCCCAGCATTTT	CASSPPPWQGGNQPQHF
NA	TRBV19	NA	TRBJ2-5	TGTGCCAGTAGTCCCGGGAACCAAGAGACCCAGTACTTC	CASSPGNQETQYF
few	TRBV5-4	NA	TRBJ1-2	TGTGCCAGCAGCCACAGGGATTCTAACTATGGCTACACCTTC	CASSHRDSNYGYTF
NA	TRBV30	NA	TRBJ2-1	TGTGCCTGGAACCGAGGCTTTAGCTCCTACAATGAGCAGTTCTTC	CAWNRGFSSYNEQFF
NA	TRBV5-6	NA	TRBJ2-6	TGTGCCAGCAGCCCGGACATGGGGGCCAACGTCCTGACTTTC	CASSPDMGANVLTF
NA	TRBV10-3	NA	TRBJ1-1	TGTGCCTGCCTAGGTGGGGGCCTGAACACTGAAGCTTTCTTT	CACLGGGLNTEAFF
NA	TRBV2	TRBD1	TRBJ2-5	TGTGCCAGCAGCGGGACAGGACGAACGGAGACCCAGTACTTC	CASSGTGRTETQYF
NA	TRBV4-1	NA	TRBJ2-3	TGCGCCAGCAGCAGGGGGAGCGGTAGCACAGATACGCAGTATTTT	CASSRGSGSTDTQYF
NA	TRBV28	NA	TRBJ1-1	TGTGCCAGCAGTTTAAGGTCGGACAGCTTGAACACTGAAGCTTTCTTT	CASSLRSDSLNTEAFF
NA	TRBV7-2	NA	TRBJ1-2	TGTGCCAGCAGCCCCGCGTCTACAGGGCCCTATGGCTACACCTTC	CASSPASTGPYGYTF
NA	TRBV7-3	TRBD1	TRBJ2-5	TGTGCCAGCAGCCTCCGGGACAGAGAGACCCAGTACTTC	CASSLRDRETQYF
NA	TRBV19	NA	TRBJ1-1	TGTGCCAGTAATCCGTCGGGGTTGGGGAACACTGAAGCTTTCTTT	CASNPSGLGNTEAFF
NA	TRBV7-9	NA	TRBJ1-3	TGTGCCAGCAGCTCTCAACAGGACAGCTCTGGAAACACCATATATTTT	CASSSQQDSSGNTIYF
NA	TRBV23-1	NA	TRBJ2-7	TGCGCCAGCAGTCAATCGGGAACCACGGAGGAGGGGGCTCACGAGCAGTACTTC	CASSQSGTTEEGAHEQYF
once	TRBV28	TRBD2	TRBJ2-5	TGTGCCAGCAGTTTGACTAGCAGGAAGACCCAGTACTTC	CASSLTSRKTQYF
NA	TRBV21-1	NA	TRBJ2-1	TGTGCCAGCAGCAAATTATCTACTTACAATGAGCAGTTCTTC	CASSKLSTYNEQFF
NA	TRBV5-1	NA	TRBJ2-1	TGCGCCAGCAGCCCCCCGGGGGAGGAGCAGTTCTTC	CASSPPGEEQFF
NA	TRBV7-6	NA	TRBJ2-1	TGTGCCAGCAGCTTAGGTCAGGGGAGCTCCTACAATGAGCAGTTCTTC	CASSLGQGSSYNEQFF
NA	TRBV12-3/TRBV12-4	NA	TRBJ2-5	TGTGCTAGTTCAGGGGAAGGGACCCAGTACTTC	CASSGEGTQYF
few	TRBV6-5	NA	TRBJ1-5	TGTGCCAGCAGTTACTCGACAGGCCGATGGCCCCAGCATTTT	CASSYSTGRWPQHF
NA	TRBV28	TRBD2	TRBJ2-5	TGTGCCAGCACTCGGGGACTAGCGGGGGGGTACCAAGAGACCCAGTACTTC	CASTRGLAGGYQETQYF
NA	TRBV9	NA	TRBJ1-2	TGTGCCAGCAGCGGGCTGGTGGGGCTGATCGACGGCTACACCTTC	CASSGLVGLIDGYTF
few	TRBV5-1	TRBD2	TRBJ2-5	TGCGCCAGCAGCTTGGAAATAGCGGGAGCGGGGTTAAAGACCCAGTACTTC	CASSLEIAGAGLKTQYF
once	TRBV29-1	TRBD2	TRBJ2-5	TGCAGCGTTGATCGCGGGGGTCTCCAAGAGACCCAGTACTTC	CSVDRGGLQETQYF
NA	TRBV27	TRBD1	TRBJ2-2	TGTGCCAGCAGCAAGGGACAGGGGGACACCGGGGAGCTGTTTTTT	CASSKGQGDTGELFF
NA	TRBV24-1	NA	TRBJ2-1	TGTGCCACCAGTGATTTTTCAGGAGGAAAGAAGGATGAGCAGTTCTTC	CATSDFSGGKKDEQFF
few	TRBV29-1	TRBD1	TRBJ2-3	TGCAGCCTTGGGACAGGGAGAGCCGATACGCAGTATTTT	CSLGTGRADTQYF
NA	TRBV27	TRBD1	TRBJ2-5	TGTGCCAGCAGTCTGGGACAGACGGCGGAGACCCAGTACTTC	CASSLGQTAETQYF
NA	TRBV7-9	TRBD1	TRBJ1-1	TGTGCCAGCAGCCCCAGGGGGCCGGGGACTGAAGCTTTCTTT	CASSPRGPGTEAFF
NA	TRBV28	NA	TRBJ2-7	TGTGCCATCACACCCCAGGTCCCCCACGAGCAGTACTTC	CAITPQVPHEQYF
once	TRBV6-5	TRBD1	TRBJ2-2	TGTGCCAGTAGTCCCAGGACAGGGGGCACCGGGGAGCTGTTTTTT	CASSPRTGGTGELFF
NA	TRBV19	NA	TRBJ2-7	TGTGCCAGTAGTATTTCTATTGCCTACGAGCAGTACTTC	CASSISIAYEQYF
NA	TRBV6-5	NA	TRBJ2-7	TGTGCCAGCATGGAACCGGCAGCGGGCCGGTACGAGCAGTACTTC	CASMEPAAGRYEQYF
few	TRBV30	NA	TRBJ1-2	TGTGCCTGGAGCTCAGGGGTTGGGGGCTACACCTTC	CAWSSGVGGYTF
NA	TRBV25-1	NA	TRBJ1-1	TGTGCCAGCAGTGAAGGAGGGACCACTGAAGCTTTCTTT	CASSEGGTTEAFF
NA	TRBV11-2	NA	TRBJ1-1	TGTGCCAGCAGATACGAATACAGGATAAACACTGAAGCTTTCTTT	CASRYEYRINTEAFF
few	TRBV2	TRBD2	TRBJ2-6	TGTGCCAGCCGGCCGACTAGCTTTCCCTCTGGGGCCAACGTCCTGACTTTC	CASRPTSFPSGANVLTF
NA	TRBV27	TRBD1	TRBJ2-1	TGTGCCAGCAGTTTGCGGACAGGGCAAACCTACAATGAGCAGTTCTTC	CASSLRTGQTYNEQFF
NA	TRBV11-2	NA	TRBJ2-3	TGTGCCAGCAGCCCCCTTGTGAGGGGCACAGATACGCAGTATTTT	CASSPLVRGTDTQYF